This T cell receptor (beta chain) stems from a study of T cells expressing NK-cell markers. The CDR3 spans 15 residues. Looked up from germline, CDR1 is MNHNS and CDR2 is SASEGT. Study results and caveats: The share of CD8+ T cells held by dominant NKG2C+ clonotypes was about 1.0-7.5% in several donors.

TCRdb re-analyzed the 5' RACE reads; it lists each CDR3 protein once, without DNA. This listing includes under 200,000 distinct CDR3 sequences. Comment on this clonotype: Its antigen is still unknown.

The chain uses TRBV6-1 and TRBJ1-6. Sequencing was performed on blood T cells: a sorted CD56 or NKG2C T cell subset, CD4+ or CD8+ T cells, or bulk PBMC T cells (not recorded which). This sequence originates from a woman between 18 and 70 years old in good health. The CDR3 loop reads CASSEYSQGDSPLHF.